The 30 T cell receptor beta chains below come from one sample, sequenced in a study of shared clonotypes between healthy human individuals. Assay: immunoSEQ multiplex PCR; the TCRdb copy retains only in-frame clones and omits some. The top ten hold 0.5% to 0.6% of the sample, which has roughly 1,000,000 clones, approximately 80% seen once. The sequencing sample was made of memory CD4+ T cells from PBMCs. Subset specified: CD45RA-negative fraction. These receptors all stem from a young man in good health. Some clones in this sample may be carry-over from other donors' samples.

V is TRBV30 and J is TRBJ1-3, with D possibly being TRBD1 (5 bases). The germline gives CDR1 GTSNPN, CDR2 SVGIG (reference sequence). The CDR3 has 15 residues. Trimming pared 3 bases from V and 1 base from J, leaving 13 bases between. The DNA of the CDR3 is TGTGCCTGGAGCCACGGTGGGGGGTCTGGAAACACCATATATTTT. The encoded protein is CAWSHGGGSGNTIYF. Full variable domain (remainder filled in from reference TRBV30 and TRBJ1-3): SQTIHQWPATLVQPVGSPLSLECTVEGTSNPNLYWYRQAAGRGLQLLFYSVGIGQISSEVPQNLSASRPQDRQFILSSKKLLLSDSGFYLCAWSHGGGSGNTIYFGEGSWLTVV.

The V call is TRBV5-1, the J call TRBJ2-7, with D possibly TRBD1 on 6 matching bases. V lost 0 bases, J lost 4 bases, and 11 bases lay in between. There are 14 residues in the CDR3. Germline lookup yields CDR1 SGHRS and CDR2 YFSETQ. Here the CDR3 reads CASSLVAGVYEQYF. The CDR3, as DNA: TGCGCCAGCAGCTTGGTGGCAGGGGTTTACGAGCAGTACTTC.

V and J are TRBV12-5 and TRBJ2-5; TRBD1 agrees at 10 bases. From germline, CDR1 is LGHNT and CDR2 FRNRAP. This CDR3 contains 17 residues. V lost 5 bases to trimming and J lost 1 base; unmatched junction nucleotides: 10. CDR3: CASGLQDRGDVQETQYF. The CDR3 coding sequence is TGTGCTAGTGGTCTCCAGGACAGGGGGGATGTCCAAGAGACCCAGTACTTC.

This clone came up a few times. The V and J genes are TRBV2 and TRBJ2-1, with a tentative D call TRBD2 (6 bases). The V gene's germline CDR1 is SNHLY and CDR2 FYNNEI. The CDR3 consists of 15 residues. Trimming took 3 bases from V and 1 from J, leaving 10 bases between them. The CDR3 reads CASSEQAGSYNEQFF. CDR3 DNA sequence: TGTGCCAGCAGTGAGCAAGCGGGTTCCTACAATGAGCAGTTCTTC.

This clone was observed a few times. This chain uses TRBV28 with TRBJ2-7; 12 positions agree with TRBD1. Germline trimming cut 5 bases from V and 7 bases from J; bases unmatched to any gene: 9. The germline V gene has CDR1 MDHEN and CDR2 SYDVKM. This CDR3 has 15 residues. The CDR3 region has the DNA TGTGCCAGCAGTCCTATGGGACAGGGGGCGCGTGAGCAGTACTTC. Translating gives CASSPMGQGAREQYF.

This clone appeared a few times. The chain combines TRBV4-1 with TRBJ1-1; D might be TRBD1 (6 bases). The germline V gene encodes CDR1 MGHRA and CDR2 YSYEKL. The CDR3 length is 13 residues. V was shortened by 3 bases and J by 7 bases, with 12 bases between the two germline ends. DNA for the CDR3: TGCGCCAGCAGCCACCCGGGACAATTTGAAGCTTTCTTT. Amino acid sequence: CASSHPGQFEAFF.

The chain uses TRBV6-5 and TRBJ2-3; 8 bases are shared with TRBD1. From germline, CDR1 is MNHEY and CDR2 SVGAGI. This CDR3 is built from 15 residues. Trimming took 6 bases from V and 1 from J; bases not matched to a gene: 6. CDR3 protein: CASSPPGQGTDTQYF. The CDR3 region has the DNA TGTGCCAGCAGCCCGCCGGGACAGGGCACAGATACGCAGTATTTT.

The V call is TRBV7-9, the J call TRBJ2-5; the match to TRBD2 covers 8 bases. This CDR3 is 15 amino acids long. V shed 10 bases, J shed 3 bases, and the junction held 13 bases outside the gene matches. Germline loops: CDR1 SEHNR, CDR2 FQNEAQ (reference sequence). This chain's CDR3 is CAIGPSGSREETQYF. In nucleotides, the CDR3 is TGTGCCATCGGCCCCAGCGGGAGTCGGGAAGAGACCCAGTACTTC.

Here the CDR3 DNA reads TGTGCCAGCAGTCCACTCAGGGGGCTGGGCACTGAAGCTTTCTTT. It translates to CASSPLRGLGTEAFF. The chain uses TRBV6-5 and TRBJ1-1; 8 nucleotides match TRBD1. CDR1 is MNHEY and CDR2 is SVGAGI in the germline V gene. The CDR3 length is 15 residues. Trimming at V came to 5 bases and at J to 4 bases, leaving 9 bases not matched to a gene.

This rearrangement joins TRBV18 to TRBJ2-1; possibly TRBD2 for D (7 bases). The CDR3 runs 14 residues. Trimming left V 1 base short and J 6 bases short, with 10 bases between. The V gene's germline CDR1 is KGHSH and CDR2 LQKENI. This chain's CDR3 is CASSPQGGGNEQFF. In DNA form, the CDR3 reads TGTGCCAGCTCACCACAGGGAGGGGGCAATGAGCAGTTCTTC.

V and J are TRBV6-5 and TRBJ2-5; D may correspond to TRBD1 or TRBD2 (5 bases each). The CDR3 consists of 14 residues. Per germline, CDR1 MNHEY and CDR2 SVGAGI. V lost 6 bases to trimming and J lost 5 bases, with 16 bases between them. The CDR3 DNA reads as TGTGCCAGCAGCCGACGGGGTCCAGGGGAGACCCAGTACTTC. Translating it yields CASSRRGPGETQYF.

The CDR3 loop reads CASSLYGQQDLGEQYF. The CDR3 DNA sequence: TGCGCCAGCAGCTTGTATGGGCAGCAGGATTTAGGCGAGCAGTACTTC. The J gene is TRBJ2-7, the V gene TRBV5-1; D ambiguous. CDR1 and CDR2 (germline): SGHRS, YFSETQ. With 1 base removed from V and 6 bases from J, the gap between germline ends came to 20 bases. The CDR3 length is 16 residues.

This CDR3 reads CASTPRALYEQYF. DNA for the CDR3: TGTGCCAGCACCCCTAGAGCCCTCTACGAGCAGTACTTC. The chain couples TRBV11-2 to TRBJ2-7, with D hard to call. V was cut by 7 bases and J by 3 bases, with 13 bases left in between. The CDR3 sequence is 13 residues long. The V gene's germline CDR1 is SGHAT and CDR2 FQNNGV. Based on the CDR3 plus reference TRBV11-2 and TRBJ2-7, the full variable domain is EAGVAQSPRYKIIEKRQSVAFWCNPISGHATLYWYQQILGQGPKLLIQFQNNGVVDDSQLPKDRFSAERLKGVDSTLKIQPAKLEDSAVYLCASTPRALYEQYFGPGTRLTVT.

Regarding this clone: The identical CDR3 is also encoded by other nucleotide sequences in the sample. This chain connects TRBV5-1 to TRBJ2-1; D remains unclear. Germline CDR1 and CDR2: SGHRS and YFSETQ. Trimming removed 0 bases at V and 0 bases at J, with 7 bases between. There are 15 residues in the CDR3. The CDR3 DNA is TGCGCCAGCAGCTTGGTCTCCTCCTCCTACAATGAGCAGTTCTTC. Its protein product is CASSLVSSSYNEQFF.

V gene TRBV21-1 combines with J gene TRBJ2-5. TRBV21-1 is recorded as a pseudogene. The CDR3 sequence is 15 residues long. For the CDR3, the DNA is TGTGCCAGCAGCAATCTAGACAGGGAGGGAAAGACCCAGTACTTC. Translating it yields CASSNLDREGKTQYF.

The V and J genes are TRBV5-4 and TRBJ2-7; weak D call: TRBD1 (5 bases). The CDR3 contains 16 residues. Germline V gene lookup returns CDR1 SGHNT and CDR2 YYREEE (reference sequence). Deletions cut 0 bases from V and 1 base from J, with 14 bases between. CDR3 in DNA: TGTGCCAGCAGCTTGGCTGGGGCAGGAATTTCCTACGAGCAGTACTTC. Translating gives CASSLAGAGISYEQYF.

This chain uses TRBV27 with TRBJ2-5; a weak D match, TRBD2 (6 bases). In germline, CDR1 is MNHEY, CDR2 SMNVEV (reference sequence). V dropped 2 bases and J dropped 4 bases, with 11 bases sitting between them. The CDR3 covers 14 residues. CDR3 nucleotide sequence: TGTGCCAGCAGTTTAAGGCGGGACGGAGAGACCCAGTACTTC. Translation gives CASSLRRDGETQYF.

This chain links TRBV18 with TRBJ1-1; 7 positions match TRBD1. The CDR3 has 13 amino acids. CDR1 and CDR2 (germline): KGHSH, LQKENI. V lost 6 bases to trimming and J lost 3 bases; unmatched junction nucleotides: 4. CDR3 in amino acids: CASSPGTDTEAFF. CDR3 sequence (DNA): TGTGCCAGCTCCCCAGGGACAGACACTGAAGCTTTCTTT.

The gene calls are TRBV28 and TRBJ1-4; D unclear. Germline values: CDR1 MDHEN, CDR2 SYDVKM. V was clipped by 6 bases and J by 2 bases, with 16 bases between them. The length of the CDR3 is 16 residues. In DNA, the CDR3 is TGTGCCAGCAGGTCACCCTCGAAGCGCACTAATGAAAAACTGTTTTTT. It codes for CASRSPSKRTNEKLFF. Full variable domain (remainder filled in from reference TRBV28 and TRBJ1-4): DVKVTQSSRYLVKRTGEKVFLECVQDMDHENMFWYRQDPGLGLRLIYFSYDVKMKEKGDIPEGYSVSREKKERFSLILESASTNQTSMYLCASRSPSKRTNEKLFFGSGTQLSVL.

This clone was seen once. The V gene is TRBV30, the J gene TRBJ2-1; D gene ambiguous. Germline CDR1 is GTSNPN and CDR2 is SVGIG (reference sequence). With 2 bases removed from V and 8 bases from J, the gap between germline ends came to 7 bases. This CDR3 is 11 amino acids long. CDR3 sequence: CAWSQRDEQFF. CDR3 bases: TGTGCCTGGAGTCAACGCGATGAGCAGTTCTTC.

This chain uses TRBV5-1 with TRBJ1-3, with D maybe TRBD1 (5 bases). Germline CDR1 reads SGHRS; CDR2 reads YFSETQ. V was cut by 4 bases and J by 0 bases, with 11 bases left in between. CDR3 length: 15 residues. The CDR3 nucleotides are TGCGCCAGCAGCGTCTCAGGGACCTCTGGAAACACCATATATTTT. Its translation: CASSVSGTSGNTIYF.

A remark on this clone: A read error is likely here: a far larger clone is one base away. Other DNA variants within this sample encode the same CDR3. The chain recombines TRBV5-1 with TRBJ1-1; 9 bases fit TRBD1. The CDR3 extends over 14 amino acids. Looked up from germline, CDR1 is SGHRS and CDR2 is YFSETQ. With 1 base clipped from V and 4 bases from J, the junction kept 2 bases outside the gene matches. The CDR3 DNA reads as TGCGCCAGCAGCTTGCCGGGACAGGGCACTGAAGCTTTCTTT. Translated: CASSLPGQGTEAFF. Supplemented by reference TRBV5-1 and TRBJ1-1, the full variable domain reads KAGVTQTPRYLIKTRGQQVTLSCSPISGHRSVSWYQQTPGQGLQFLFEYFSETQRNKGNFPGRFSGRQFSNSRSEMNVSTLELGDSALYLCASSLPGQGTEAFFGQGTRLTVV.

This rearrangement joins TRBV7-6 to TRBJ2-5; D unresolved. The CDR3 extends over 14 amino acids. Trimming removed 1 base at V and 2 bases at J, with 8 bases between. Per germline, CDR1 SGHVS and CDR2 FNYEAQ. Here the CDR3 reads CASSLESGQETQYF. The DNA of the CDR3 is TGTGCCAGCAGCTTAGAGTCAGGTCAAGAGACCCAGTACTTC. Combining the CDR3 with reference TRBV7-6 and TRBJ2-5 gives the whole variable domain GAGVSQSPRYKVTKRGQDVALRCDPISGHVSLYWYRQALGQGPEFLTYFNYEAQQDKSGLPNDRFSAERPEGSISTLTIQRTEQRDSAMYRCASSLESGQETQYFGPGTRLLVL.

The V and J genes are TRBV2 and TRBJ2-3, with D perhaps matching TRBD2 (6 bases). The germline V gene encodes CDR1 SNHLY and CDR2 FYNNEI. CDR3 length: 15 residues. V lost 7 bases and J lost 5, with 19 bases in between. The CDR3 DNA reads TGTGCCAGCAATTGGGCGGGGCCCGCGGTAGATACGCAGTATTTT. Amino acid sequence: CASNWAGPAVDTQYF.

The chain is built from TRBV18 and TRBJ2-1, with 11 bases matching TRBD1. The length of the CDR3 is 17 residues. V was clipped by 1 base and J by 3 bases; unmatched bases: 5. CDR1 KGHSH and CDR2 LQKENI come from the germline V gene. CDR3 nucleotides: TGTGCCAGCTCACCACTACCGGACAGGGGGCACTACAATGAGCAGTTCTTC. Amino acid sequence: CASSPLPDRGHYNEQFF.

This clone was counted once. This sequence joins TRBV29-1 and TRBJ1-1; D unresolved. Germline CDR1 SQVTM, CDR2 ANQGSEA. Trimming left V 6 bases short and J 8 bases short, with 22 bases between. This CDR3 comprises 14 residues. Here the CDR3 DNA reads TGCAGCGTCCGTTACGGTGGGGTGTTGGACGAAGCTTTCTTT. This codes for CSVRYGGVLDEAFF.

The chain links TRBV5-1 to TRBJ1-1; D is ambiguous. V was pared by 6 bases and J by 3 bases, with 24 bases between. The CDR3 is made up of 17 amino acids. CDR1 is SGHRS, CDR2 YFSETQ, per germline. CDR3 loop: CASTPRDGVRVHTEAFF. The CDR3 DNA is TGCGCCAGCACCCCCCGGGATGGGGTGAGGGTACACACTGAAGCTTTCTTT.

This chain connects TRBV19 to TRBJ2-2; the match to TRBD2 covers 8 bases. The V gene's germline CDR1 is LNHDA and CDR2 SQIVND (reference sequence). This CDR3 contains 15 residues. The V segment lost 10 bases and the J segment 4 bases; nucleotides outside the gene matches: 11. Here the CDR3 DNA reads TGTGCCACCCAACTAGCGGACGGGATCACCGGGGAGCTGTTTTTT. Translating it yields CATQLADGITGELFF.

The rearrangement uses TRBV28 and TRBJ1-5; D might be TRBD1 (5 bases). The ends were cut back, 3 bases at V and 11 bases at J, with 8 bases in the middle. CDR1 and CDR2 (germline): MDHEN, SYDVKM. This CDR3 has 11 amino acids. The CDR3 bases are TGTGCCAGCAGTTTGGGGGGGACCCAGCATTTT. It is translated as CASSLGGTQHF.

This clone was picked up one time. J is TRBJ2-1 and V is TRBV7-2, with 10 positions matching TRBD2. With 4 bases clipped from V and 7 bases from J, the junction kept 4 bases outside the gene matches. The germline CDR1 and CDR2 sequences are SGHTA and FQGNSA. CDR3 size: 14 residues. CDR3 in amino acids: CASSYKREGNEQFF. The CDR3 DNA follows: TGTGCCAGCAGCTATAAGCGGGAGGGTAATGAGCAGTTCTTC.